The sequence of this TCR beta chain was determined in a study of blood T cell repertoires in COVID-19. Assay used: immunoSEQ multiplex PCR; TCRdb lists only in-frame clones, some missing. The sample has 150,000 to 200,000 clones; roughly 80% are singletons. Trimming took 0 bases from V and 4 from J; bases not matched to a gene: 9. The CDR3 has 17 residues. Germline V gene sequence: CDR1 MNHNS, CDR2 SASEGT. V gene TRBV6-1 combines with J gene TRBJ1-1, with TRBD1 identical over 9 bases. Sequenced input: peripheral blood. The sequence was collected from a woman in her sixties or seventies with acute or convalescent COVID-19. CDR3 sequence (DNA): TGTGCCAGCAGTGAAGCGTCAGGTGTGACAGGGGGCACTGAAGCTTTCTTT. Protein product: CASSEASGVTGGTEAFF.